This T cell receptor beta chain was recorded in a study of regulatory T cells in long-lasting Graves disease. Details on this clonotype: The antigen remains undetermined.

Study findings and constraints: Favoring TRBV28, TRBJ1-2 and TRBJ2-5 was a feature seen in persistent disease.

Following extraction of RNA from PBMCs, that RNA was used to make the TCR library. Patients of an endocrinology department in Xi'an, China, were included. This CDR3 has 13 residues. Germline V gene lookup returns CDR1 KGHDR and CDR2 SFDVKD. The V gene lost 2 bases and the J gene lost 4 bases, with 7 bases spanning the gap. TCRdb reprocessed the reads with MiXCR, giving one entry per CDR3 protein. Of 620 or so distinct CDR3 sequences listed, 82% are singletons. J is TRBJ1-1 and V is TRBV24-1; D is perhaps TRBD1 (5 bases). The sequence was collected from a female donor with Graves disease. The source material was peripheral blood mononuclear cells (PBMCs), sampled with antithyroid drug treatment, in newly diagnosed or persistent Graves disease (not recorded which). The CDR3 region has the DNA TGTGCCACCAGTGATTGGAGGGGCACTGAAGCTTTCTTT. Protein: CATSDWRGTEAFF.